The following is a T cell receptor beta chain sequence with its context. Its antigen is undetermined. It may be a read error: a sequence one base away is much more abundant. Primers used in a second PCR of roughly 6 to 11 cycles were a sample-barcoded 5' primer and a J-beta primer mix. A template-switch adaptor with 12 random nucleotides tagged each cDNA molecule. TCRdb ran MiXCR on the 5' RACE reads and lists one entry per CDR3 protein. This table holds over 500,000 distinct CDR3 sequences, 45% to 60% found once. The data belong to a study of blood T cells in healthy people across ages. The CDR3 length is 16 residues. After removal of 5 bases from V and 7 bases from J, the junction contained 8 bases not matched to a gene. CDR1 MNHEY and CDR2 SVGEGT come from the germline V gene. General study points: Not knowing donor CMV status may have confounded expanded clonotype changes. PBMC samples, being unsorted, prevented any conclusive comparison of naive and antigen-experienced cells. Diversity of TCR beta per million T cells declined in a roughly linear way with age.

This chain connects TRBV6-2 or TRBV6-3 to TRBJ2-1; 13 bases line up with TRBD2. The sequenced sample was blood. The TCR originated in an elderly woman in good health. The CDR3 sequence is CASSRDGTSGINEQFF. CDR3 DNA: TGTGCCAGCAGTCGAGACGGGACTAGCGGGATTAATGAGCAGTTCTTC.